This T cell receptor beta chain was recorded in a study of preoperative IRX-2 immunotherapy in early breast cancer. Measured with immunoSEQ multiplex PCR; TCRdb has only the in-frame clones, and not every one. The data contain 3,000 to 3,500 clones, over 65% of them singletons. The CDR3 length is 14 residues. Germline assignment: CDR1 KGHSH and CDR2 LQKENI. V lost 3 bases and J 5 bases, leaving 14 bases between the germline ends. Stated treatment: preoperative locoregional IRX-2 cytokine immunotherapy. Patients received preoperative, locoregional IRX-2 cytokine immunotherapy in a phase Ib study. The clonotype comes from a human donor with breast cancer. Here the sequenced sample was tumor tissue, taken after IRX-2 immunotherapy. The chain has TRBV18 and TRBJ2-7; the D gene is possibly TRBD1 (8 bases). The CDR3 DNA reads TGTGCCAGCTCACCTTATACAGGGGGGGACGAGCAGTACTTC. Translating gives CASSPYTGGDEQYF.